This T cell receptor (beta chain) emerged from a study of vaccination and CD4 T cells after COVID-19. Germline V CDR1 and CDR2: DFQATT, SNEGSKA (reference sequence). The CDR3 covers 13 residues. V shed 5 bases and J 8 bases; nucleotides not matched to a gene: 11. As for treatment: approximately nine-day PBMC culture with coronavirus spike peptide pools or control peptides (ViraFEST assay). Antigen-specific T cell expansion with peptide pools preceded TCR sequencing in the ViraFEST approach. This clonotype appeared a few times. Its cognate antigen is unknown. Sequencing of DNA taken from cultured CD4+ T cells relied on the Oncomine TCR Beta short-read assay. TCRdb called the PCR reads again in MiXCR, with one record for every CDR3 protein. The sample has 8,000 to 9,000 distinct CDR3 sequences; 59% are singletons.

The chain has TRBV20-1 and TRBJ1-2; 7 nucleotides agree with TRBD1. This receptor was taken from a human donor who had recovered from COVID-19. The sample taken for sequencing was CD4+ T cells from blood, cultured in vitro. CDR3 amino acids: CSAGRQGFGGYTF. The CDR3 region has the DNA TGCAGTGCTGGACGACAGGGATTCGGCGGCTACACCTTC.